This entry is about one T cell receptor (beta chain). Within the sample, other DNA sequences also encode this same CDR3. V was shortened by 2 bases and J by 0 bases, with 8 bases between the two germline ends. CDR1 and CDR2 (germline): SGDLS, YYNGEE. CDR3 length: 14 residues. This entry is derived from a study of T cell responses to AZD1222 COVID-19 vaccine. Libraries were prepared by immunoSEQ multiplex PCR; TCRdb keeps only in-frame clonotypes and omits some of them. This table has more than 110,000 clones, 80% to 95% appearing once. Sequenced here: peripheral blood, sampled 28 days after the second AZD1222 dose. The clonotype was recovered from an adult who received the AZD1222 COVID-19 vaccine. V and J are TRBV9 and TRBJ1-1, with no clear D. DNA for the CDR3: TGTGCCAGCAGCGTCGGAAACATGAACACTGAAGCTTTCTTT. This encodes CASSVGNMNTEAFF.